This T cell receptor (beta chain) is drawn from a study of blood T cells in healthy people across ages. There are many counts of this clonotype. This CDR3 contains 15 residues. Germline V CDR1 and CDR2: DFQATT, SNEGSKA (reference sequence). With V trimmed by 3 bases and J by 0 bases, 4 bases remained unmatched. Primed by a sample-barcoded 5' primer and a J-beta primer mix, a second PCR proceeded for about 7 to 11 cycles. Samples each returned at least 2.5 million CDR3-containing paired-end reads. TCRdb processed the 5' RACE reads anew with MiXCR; each CDR3 protein has one entry. Among 1.5 million to 2 million distinct CDR3 sequences listed, 28% were seen once.

The chain uses TRBV20-1 and TRBJ2-1, with 8 bases lining up with TRBD1. The receptor was isolated from a woman in her twenties or thirties in good health. The sample taken for sequencing was blood. In DNA, the CDR3 is TGCAGTGCTAGCCCAGGGGGCATCTCCTACAATGAGCAGTTCTTC. It codes for CSASPGGISYNEQFF.